This passage covers 30 T cell receptor beta chains from one sample sequenced in a study of pediatric ulcerative colitis. Here immunoSEQ multiplex PCR was the method, and the copy in TCRdb shows in-frame clones only, minus some. The table lists 25,000 to 35,000 clones, approximately 82% of them singletons. Material: blood. These receptors were taken from a boy between 10 and 17 years old with severe ulcerative colitis.

This chain joins TRBV5-6 and TRBJ2-1; 12 bases match TRBD2. V shed 3 bases and J 6 bases; nucleotides not matched to a gene: 7. CDR3 length equals 16 residues. Germline values: CDR1 SGHDT, CDR2 YYEEEE. The DNA of the CDR3 is TGTGCCAGCAGCTGGGGGGGACTAGCGGGTTCCAATGAGCAGTTCTTC. It codes for CASSWGGLAGSNEQFF.

The chain is built from TRBV7-2 and TRBJ2-1; 8 bases match TRBD2. Looked up from germline, CDR1 is SGHTA and CDR2 is FQGNSA. The V segment lost 2 bases and the J segment 15 bases; nucleotides outside the gene matches: 12. The CDR3 is 14 residues long. CDR3 coding DNA: TGTGCCAGCAGCTTAACGTCCCGGGGGGGCCGTCTGTTCTTC. This encodes CASSLTSRGGRLFF.

The V call is TRBV5-4, the J call TRBJ2-2, with a possible D match to TRBD1 (6 bases). The germline CDR1 and CDR2 sequences are SGHNT and YYREEE (reference sequence). V was shortened by 0 bases and J by 5 bases, with 14 bases between the two germline ends. This CDR3 has 16 amino acids. Written as DNA, the CDR3 is TGTGCCAGCAGCTTGGGGGGGCGCGATAGGACCGGGGAGCTGTTTTTT. Amino acid sequence: CASSLGGRDRTGELFF.

This clone was picked up a small number of times. The chain employs TRBV19 and TRBJ1-1; no clear D gene. V lost 1 base and J lost 6, with 9 bases in between. CDR1 and CDR2 (germline): LNHDA, SQIVND (reference sequence). The CDR3 is 13 residues long. In DNA form, the CDR3 reads TGTGCCAGTAGTATAGGCGGGGTATCTGAAGCTTTCTTT. Its protein is CASSIGGVSEAFF.

This clone was recorded once. The gene calls are TRBV18 and TRBJ1-1, with 10 nucleotides matching TRBD1. CDR3 size: 14 residues. Germline V CDR1 and CDR2: KGHSH, LQKENI. V shed 3 bases, J shed 4 bases, and the junction held 2 bases outside the gene matches. The CDR3 protein is CASSPGQGTTEAFF. As DNA, the CDR3 is TGTGCCAGCTCACCGGGACAGGGGACCACTGAAGCTTTCTTT.

The V and J genes are TRBV6-1 and TRBJ2-7, with 7 bases aligning to TRBD1. Germline CDR1 reads MNHNS; CDR2 reads SASEGT. The V and J ends lost 0 bases and 0 bases, in that order; junction bases with no gene match: 5. The CDR3 runs 16 residues. The CDR3 sequence is CASSEATGALSYEQYF. CDR3 nucleotide sequence: TGTGCCAGCAGTGAAGCAACAGGGGCACTCTCCTACGAGCAGTACTTC.

This clone has just a few counts. The genes are TRBV6-1 and TRBJ1-6; 11 nucleotides agree with TRBD1. CDR1 and CDR2 (germline): MNHNS, SASEGT. The CDR3 sequence is 16 residues long. With V trimmed by 4 bases and J by 7 bases, 6 bases remained unmatched. The CDR3 sequence: CASSAPGTGGNSPLHF. In DNA, the CDR3 is TGTGCCAGCAGTGCCCCTGGGACAGGGGGGAATTCACCCCTCCACTTT.

J is TRBJ2-5 and V is TRBV7-2; TRBD2 agrees at 10 bases. Germline CDR1 reads SGHTA; CDR2 reads FQGNSA. This CDR3 contains 17 residues. J lost 1 base, V lost 0 bases, and 5 bases had no gene match. CDR3 in DNA: TGTGCCAGCAGCTTAGCATCTAGCGGGGGCCTCCAAGAGACCCAGTACTTC. This codes for CASSLASSGGLQETQYF. The full variable domain, completed using reference TRBV7-2 and TRBJ2-5, is GAGVSQSPSNKVTEKGKDVELRCDPISGHTALYWYRQSLGQGLEFLIYFQGNSAPDKSGLPSDRFSAERTGGSVSTLTIQRTQQEDSAVYLCASSLASSGGLQETQYFGPGTRLLVL.

The chain carries TRBV6-5 and TRBJ1-2; D not resolved. This CDR3 region has 15 residues. Germline V gene sequence: CDR1 MNHEY, CDR2 SVGAGI. V shed 1 base and J shed 4 bases, with 13 bases lying between them. CDR3 nucleotides: TGTGCCAGCAGTTACTTGGGCAGCTCAGTCTATGGCTACACCTTC. Protein product: CASSYLGSSVYGYTF.

The rearrangement joins TRBV29-1 to TRBJ2-5; the D is unclear. CDR1 is SQVTM, CDR2 ANQGSEA, per germline. V lost 7 bases and J lost 2, with 14 bases in between. The CDR3 is 13 residues long. In nucleotides, the CDR3 is TGCAGCGGGCACCTGTGGGGTCAAGAGACCCAGTACTTC. Amino acid sequence: CSGHLWGQETQYF.

The CDR3 nucleotides read TGTGCCAGCAGTGAAGCGCCTTACAGGGACCAAGAGACCCAGTACTTC. Protein sequence: CASSEAPYRDQETQYF. The genes are TRBV2 and TRBJ2-5, with a tentative D call TRBD1 (6 bases). Germline lookup yields CDR1 SNHLY and CDR2 FYNNEI. The CDR3 runs to 16 residues. The germline V and J ends were trimmed by 0 bases and 0 bases, with 11 bases remaining between them. The full variable domain, its missing parts supplied by reference TRBV2 and TRBJ2-5, is EPEVTQTPSHQVTQMGQEVILRCVPISNHLYFYWYRQILGQKVEFLVSFYNNEISEKSEIFDDQFSVERPDGSNFTLKIRSTKLEDSAMYFCASSEAPYRDQETQYFGPGTRLLVL.

This clone has more than one count but fewer than ten. The rearrangement uses TRBV7-2 and TRBJ1-2; TRBD1 might be the D (5 bases). Germline loops: CDR1 SGHTA, CDR2 FQGNSA. Trimming took 5 bases from V and 8 from J, leaving 21 bases between them. CDR3 size: 15 residues. CDR3 coding DNA: TGTGCCAGCAGCCCCCGGGACGGTGGGAAAGGGGGCTACACCTTC. Protein product: CASSPRDGGKGGYTF.

The gene calls are TRBV6-5 and TRBJ1-2; D unclear. The CDR3 has 14 amino acids. The germline CDR1 and CDR2 sequences are MNHEY and SVGAGI. Trimming removed 2 bases from V and 4 bases from J, with 11 bases in between. This CDR3 is CASSYGVYSYGYTF. CDR3 DNA: TGTGCCAGCAGTTACGGGGTTTACTCCTATGGCTACACCTTC.

This chain connects TRBV6-5 to TRBJ1-2; 7 positions match TRBD1. The trim removed 5 bases at V and 3 bases at J, leaving 6 bases unmatched. This CDR3 is 14 amino acids long. Germline V lookup: CDR1 MNHEY, CDR2 SVGAGI. In DNA form, the CDR3 reads TGTGCCAGCAGTCGCCGACAGGGACACTATGGCTACACCTTC. It translates to CASSRRQGHYGYTF.

This clone appeared a single time. The chain joins TRBV6-1 to TRBJ1-4, with 7 bases identical to TRBD1. Germline V gene data show CDR1 as MNHNS and CDR2 as SASEGT. The CDR3 covers 15 residues. The junction had 5 bases not matched to a gene; V was cut back by 3 bases and J by 4 bases. CDR3 residues: CASSDGTANNEKLFF. CDR3 sequence (DNA): TGTGCCAGCAGTGACGGGACAGCCAATAATGAAAAACTGTTTTTT.

This chain links TRBV4-1 with TRBJ1-2; a weak D match, TRBD1 (6 bases). CDR1 and CDR2 from the germline V gene are MGHRA and YSYEKL. The CDR3 runs to 15 residues. Deletions cut 3 bases from V and 3 bases from J, with 14 bases between. CDR3 in amino acids: CASSQAEGGYYGYTF. In DNA form, the CDR3 reads TGCGCCAGCAGCCAGGCAGAGGGGGGCTACTATGGCTACACCTTC.

This clone was seen just once. The V call is TRBV7-4, the J call TRBJ2-3; no reliable D call. The CDR3 is 17 residues long. Between the trimmed V and J ends, which lost 3 bases and 2 bases, there was a span of 18 bases. Germline CDR1 SGHVT, CDR2 SQSDAQ. This CDR3 is CASSFRVLLSSTDTQYF. The CDR3 DNA is TGTGCCAGCAGCTTTAGGGTGCTCCTCTCCTCCACAGATACGCAGTATTTT. Combining the CDR3 with reference TRBV7-4 and TRBJ2-3 gives the whole variable domain GAGVSQSPRYKVAKRGRDVALRCDSISGHVTLYWYRQTLGQGSEVLTYSQSDAQRDKSGRPSGRFSAERPERSVSTLKIQRTEQGDSAVYLCASSFRVLLSSTDTQYFGPGTRLTVL.

This sequence joins TRBV4-1 and TRBJ1-1; D is perhaps TRBD1 (5 bases). CDR3 length: 14 amino acids. Germline CDR1 is MGHRA and CDR2 is YSYEKL. V was pared by 1 base and J by 1 base, with 7 bases between. In DNA form, the CDR3 reads TGCGCCAGCAGCCAAGGGACATGGAACACTGAAGCTTTCTTT. Protein product: CASSQGTWNTEAFF.

The chain uses TRBV4-1 and TRBJ1-3; weak D call: TRBD1 (5 bases). Germline loops: CDR1 MGHRA, CDR2 YSYEKL. The CDR3 spans 14 residues. V lost 3 bases to trimming and J lost 0 bases, with 6 bases between them. As DNA, the CDR3 is TGCGCCAGCAGCCAGACAGTCTCTGGAAACACCATATATTTT. Translated: CASSQTVSGNTIYF.

The chain employs TRBV25-1 and TRBJ2-1, with a weak D call TRBD1 (6 bases). Trimming removed 7 bases at V and 6 bases at J, with 16 bases between. Germline V gene data show CDR1 as MGHDK and CDR2 as SYGVNS. This CDR3 comprises 14 residues. CDR3 protein: CASIAGAGSNEQFF. The CDR3 nucleotides read TGTGCCAGCATAGCAGGGGCCGGCAGCAATGAGCAGTTCTTC.

The J gene is TRBJ2-1, the V gene TRBV11-1, with D possibly TRBD2 on 5 matching bases. Germline lookup yields CDR1 SGHAT and CDR2 FQDESV (reference sequence). The CDR3 has 13 amino acids. V dropped 3 bases and J dropped 7 bases, with 10 bases sitting between them. CDR3 coding DNA: TGTGCCAGCAGCTTTGCTAGCCAGAATGAGCAGTTCTTC. Amino acid sequence: CASSFASQNEQFF.

The chain combines TRBV7-9 with TRBJ1-5, with TRBD1 identical over 9 bases. Losses at the gene ends were 5 bases for V and 6 bases for J; bases not matched to a gene: 5. The CDR3 loop spans 14 amino acids. Germline CDR1 and CDR2: SEHNR and FQNEAQ (reference sequence). CDR3 protein: CASSPTGGGQPQHF. DNA of the CDR3: TGTGCCAGCAGCCCTACAGGGGGCGGTCAGCCCCAGCATTTT.

This clone appeared once. The CDR3 here is CASSRDSILFGNTIYF. CDR3 bases: TGTGCCAGCAGTCGGGACAGCATTTTATTTGGAAACACCATATATTTT. The V call is TRBV2, the J call TRBJ1-3, with TRBD1 matching over 7 bases. This CDR3 has 16 residues. Unmatched junction bases numbered 10, after V lost 5 bases and J lost 3 bases. The germline V gene encodes CDR1 SNHLY and CDR2 FYNNEI.

The chain couples TRBV29-1 to TRBJ1-1; D ambiguous. Germline assignment: CDR1 SQVTM and CDR2 ANQGSEA. This CDR3 region has 11 residues. Trimming shortened V by 4 bases and J by 4 bases, and 7 bases separated the two germline ends. Here the CDR3 reads CSVVLGTEAFF. Written as DNA, the CDR3 is TGCAGCGTTGTTCTGGGCACTGAAGCTTTCTTT.

This chain uses TRBV2 with TRBJ2-7, with D unresolved. CDR3 length equals 12 residues. V was cut by 4 bases and J by 4 bases, with 8 bases left in between. Germline values: CDR1 SNHLY, CDR2 FYNNEI. The CDR3 here is CASSAGPYEQYF. CDR3 DNA sequence: TGTGCCAGCAGTGCCGGGCCTTACGAGCAGTACTTC.

This clone has more than one count but fewer than ten. This chain uses TRBV7-9 with TRBJ1-1; D is possibly TRBD1 (6 bases). V was pared by 4 bases and J by 3 bases, with 15 bases between. CDR3 size: 15 residues. The germline V gene has CDR1 SEHNR and CDR2 FQNEAQ (reference sequence). CDR3 residues: CASSSQGIGHTEAFF. The CDR3 DNA follows: TGTGCCAGCAGCTCTCAGGGGATTGGGCACACTGAAGCTTTCTTT.

The rearrangement uses TRBV11-2 and TRBJ2-2, with D possibly matching TRBD2 (7 bases). Trimming took 5 bases from V and 4 from J, leaving 14 bases between them. Germline values: CDR1 SGHAT, CDR2 FQNNGV. The CDR3 is 15 amino acids. CDR3: CASSPSAGATGELFF. The CDR3 coding sequence is TGTGCCAGCAGCCCGAGCGCGGGGGCCACCGGGGAGCTGTTTTTT.

This clone was picked up a small number of times. The V and J genes are TRBV5-6 and TRBJ1-5, with D unresolved. Germline V gene lookup returns CDR1 SGHDT and CDR2 YYEEEE. The CDR3 extends over 15 amino acids. V shed 5 bases and J shed 2 bases, with 14 bases lying between them. This chain's CDR3 is CASSLGFMGNQPQHF. DNA for the CDR3: TGTGCCAGCAGTCTAGGGTTTATGGGCAATCAGCCCCAGCATTTT. Based on the CDR3 plus reference TRBV5-6 and TRBJ1-5, the full variable domain is DAGVTQSPTHLIKTRGQQVTLRCSPKSGHDTVSWYQQALGQGPQFIFQYYEEEERQRGNFPDRFSGHQFPNYSSELNVNALLLGDSALYLCASSLGFMGNQPQHFGDGTRLSIL.

This clone was seen a handful of times. The chain uses TRBV7-9 and TRBJ1-1; 7 positions agree with TRBD1. This CDR3 is 16 amino acids long. V lost 5 bases, J lost 4 bases, and 13 bases stayed unmatched. The germline V gene encodes CDR1 SEHNR and CDR2 FQNEAQ (reference sequence). The DNA for the CDR3 is TGTGCCAGCAGCGATCGGGACAGATACCTCCTCACTGAAGCTTTCTTT. It codes for CASSDRDRYLLTEAFF.

The chain employs TRBV30 and TRBJ2-3; D gene unclear. Germline CDR1 is GTSNPN and CDR2 is SVGIG (reference sequence). V lost 2 bases and J lost 5, with 8 bases in between. The length of the CDR3 is 12 residues. The CDR3 DNA is TGTGCCTGGAGTTTGAGGATAGATACGCAGTATTTT. This gives the protein CAWSLRIDTQYF.